The clone carrying this TCR beta chain was detected a few times. The target antigen is unknown. The sample belongs to a study of identical twins. With no exceptions, donors were healthy Caucasians. Study conclusions and caveats: Out-of-frame beta sequences exhibited a weaker degree of excess twin sharing.

A template switching step contributed a universal primer site, while unique molecular identifiers were present in the cDNA. One entry per CDR3 protein, called by TCRdb with MiXCR from the 5' RACE reads. Found here are 350,000 to 600,000 distinct CDR3 sequences, approximately 14% of them singletons; the top ten hold more than 0.5%. Deletions cut 5 bases from V and 0 bases from J, with 13 bases between. The CDR3 is 15 residues long. Germline V gene data show CDR1 as MNHEY and CDR2 as SVGAGI. These data were also filed under a second study, of yellow fever vaccine responses in identical twins. That paper notes: Twins reportedly appeared to share part of their vaccine T cell response while keeping part individual.

What was sequenced was CD4+ T cells sorted from blood. The TCR originated in a woman between 18 and 29 years old in good health. The rearrangement joins TRBV6-5 to TRBJ1-2; no reliable D call. CDR3 in amino acids: CASSNPSKTNYGYTF. Here the CDR3 DNA reads TGTGCCAGCAGTAACCCAAGCAAGACTAACTATGGCTACACCTTC.